Below, 26 T cell receptor beta chains from the same sample are listed, as sequenced in a study of OX40 agonist ivuxolimab in advanced cancers. Receptor libraries were prepared by the immunoSEQ multiplex PCR assay. What TCRdb holds here is the immuneACCESS table cut down to in-frame rearrangements. Part of the clones is not present; checked against another copy, under half of the missing clones reflect an unresolved V gene, and the others are unexplained. This sample lists 70,000 or so clones; 86% were detected once. The top ten hold roughly 8% of the sample. Sequences were derived from CD4+ or CD8+ T cells sorted from blood, sampled in a trial of the OX40 agonist ivuxolimab. The receptor source for this set is an adult with an advanced solid tumor such as melanoma, head and neck, liver or kidney cancer.

Here the CDR3 DNA reads TGCGCCAGCAGCTTGGGGGCACCCCAAGAGACCCAGTACTTC. Protein: CASSLGAPQETQYF. The rearrangement uses TRBV5-1 and TRBJ2-5; D is undetermined. Germline assignment: CDR1 SGHRS and CDR2 YFSETQ. With 0 bases removed from V and 1 base from J, the gap between germline ends came to 7 bases. This CDR3 is built from 14 residues.

The chain recombines TRBV10-2 with TRBJ1-3, with D unresolved. Germline loops: CDR1 WSHSY, CDR2 SAAADI. The CDR3 contains 13 residues. The V and J ends lost 6 bases and 6 bases respectively, with 12 bases between them. The CDR3 bases are TGCGCCAGCAGGGAGGGATTTGTAAACACCATATATTTT. It codes for CASREGFVNTIYF.

CDR3 region: CASSYQGGHSGANVLTF. As DNA, the CDR3 is TGCGCCAGCAGTTACCAAGGGGGACACTCTGGGGCCAACGTCCTGACTTTC. V is TRBV10-2 and J is TRBJ2-6, with D perhaps TRBD1 (6 bases). Trimming removed 5 bases from V and 0 bases from J, with 14 bases in between. CDR3 size: 17 residues. Per the germline V gene, CDR1 is WSHSY and CDR2 is SAAADI.

This chain links TRBV19 with TRBJ2-2; D is tentatively TRBD1 or TRBD2 (5 bases each). The CDR3 is 14 amino acids. Germline lookup yields CDR1 LNHDA and CDR2 SQIVND (reference sequence). Deletions cut 3 bases from V and 5 bases from J, with 10 bases between. This CDR3 reads CASSIGTGTGELFF. The CDR3, as DNA: TGTGCCAGTAGTATTGGGACGGGAACCGGGGAGCTGTTTTTT.

A word on this clone: Other DNA variants within this sample encode the same CDR3. J is TRBJ1-4 and V is TRBV27; 9 bases are shared with TRBD1. CDR1 is MNHEY, CDR2 SMNVEV, per germline (reference sequence). The CDR3 has 19 residues. After removal of 5 bases from V and 0 bases from J, the junction contained 13 bases not matched to a gene. DNA for the CDR3: TGTGCCAGCAGTGGGGGAGAGACAGGGGGGTTGGCAACTAATGAAAAACTGTTTTTT. This gives the protein CASSGGETGGLATNEKLFF.

The chain recombines TRBV5-1 with TRBJ2-2; D remains ambiguous. The CDR3 is 15 residues long. Germline-derived CDR1 and CDR2 are SGHRS and YFSETQ. Deletions cut 4 bases from V and 2 bases from J, with 12 bases between. The CDR3, as DNA: TGCGCCAGCAGCCCGACAAACTCCAACACCGGGGAGCTGTTTTTT. Protein product: CASSPTNSNTGELFF.

The rearrangement links TRBV13 to TRBJ1-1; TRBD1 aligns across 7 bases. V lost 1 base, J lost 6 bases, and 5 bases stayed unmatched. The CDR3 runs to 14 residues. Germline V CDR1 and CDR2: PRHDT, FYEKMQ (reference sequence). CDR3 residues: CASSLVGGASEAFF. CDR3 DNA sequence: TGTGCCAGCAGCTTAGTAGGGGGCGCGTCTGAAGCTTTCTTT.

J is TRBJ1-6 and V is TRBV28; tentatively, D is TRBD1 (6 bases). The germline V gene encodes CDR1 MDHEN and CDR2 SYDVKM. V was clipped by 8 bases and J by 4 bases, with 12 bases between them. CDR3 length: 14 residues. Here the CDR3 DNA reads TGTGCCAGCGGACTGGGACAATATAATTCACCCCTCCACTTT. It yields the protein CASGLGQYNSPLHF.

The chain uses TRBV7-3 and TRBJ2-6, with 10 positions matching TRBD1. This CDR3 has 17 amino acids. Per the germline V gene, CDR1 is SGHTA and CDR2 is FQGTGA. Losses at the gene ends were 8 bases for V and 0 bases for J; bases not matched to a gene: 7. The CDR3 DNA reads as TGTGCCAGCGGCCGGACAGGGGGACCCTCTGGGGCCAACGTCCTGACTTTC. Translation: CASGRTGGPSGANVLTF.

The count of this clone is one. This chain joins TRBV5-4 and TRBJ2-5, with D hard to call. This CDR3 contains 16 residues. Looked up from germline, CDR1 is SGHNT and CDR2 is YYREEE (reference sequence). The V gene lost 4 bases and the J gene lost 3 bases, with 19 bases spanning the gap. The CDR3 loop reads CASSDQNRAKKETQYF. The CDR3 DNA sequence: TGTGCCAGCAGCGACCAAAATAGGGCCAAGAAAGAGACCCAGTACTTC.

This clone has only a few counts. V gene TRBV14 combines with J gene TRBJ2-7; 7 positions agree with TRBD1. J gave up 2 bases and V 8 bases, and 9 bases lay outside the gene matches. The CDR3 runs to 14 residues. Germline values: CDR1 SGHDN, CDR2 FVKESK. This CDR3 is CASGMTGPPYEQYF. In nucleotides, the CDR3 is TGTGCCAGCGGGATGACAGGGCCCCCCTACGAGCAGTACTTC.

As for this clone: Germline is not matched at one junction end, which may reflect a read error. CDR3 in DNA: TGTGCCAGCAGGTACTCAAATTCCTACGAGCAGTACTTC. Translated, it gives CASRYSNSYEQYF. The V gene is TRBV6-5, the J gene TRBJ2-7; D uncertain. The length of the CDR3 is 13 residues. Germline V gene sequence: CDR1 MNHEY, CDR2 SVGAGI.

The chain employs TRBV5-1 and TRBJ2-3; 14 nucleotides line up with TRBD2. J gave up 2 bases and V 4 bases, and 6 bases lay outside the gene matches. CDR3 size: 17 residues. Germline-derived CDR1 and CDR2 are SGHRS and YFSETQ. CDR3 coding DNA: TGCGCCAGCAGCCATGGGACTAGCGGGGGCAACACAGATACGCAGTATTTT. This translates into CASSHGTSGGNTDTQYF.

The CDR3 spells CASSPGSGYEQYF. The CDR3 region has the DNA TGCGCCAGCAGCCCAGGATCCGGGTACGAGCAGTACTTC. The chain uses TRBV5-1 and TRBJ2-7; D gene unclear. This CDR3 contains 13 residues. The germline CDR1 and CDR2 sequences are SGHRS and YFSETQ. Trimming shortened V by 4 bases and J by 4 bases, and 12 bases separated the two germline ends.

The V call is TRBV5-4, the J call TRBJ2-5, with 9 positions matching TRBD2. CDR1 SGHNT and CDR2 YYREEE come from the germline V gene (reference sequence). The V gene end was trimmed by 3 bases and the J gene end by 4 bases; junction bases not matched to a gene: 4. The CDR3 length is 14 residues. This CDR3 reads CASSSGLARETQYF. CDR3 bases: TGTGCCAGCAGCTCAGGACTAGCGCGAGAGACCCAGTACTTC. The variable domain in full, with the rest retrieved from reference TRBV5-4 and TRBJ2-5, is ETGVTQSPTHLIKTRGQQVTLRCSSQSGHNTVSWYQQALGQGPQFIFQYYREEENGRGNFPPRFSGLQFPNYSSELNVNALELDDSALYLCASSSGLARETQYFGPGTRLLVL.

The gene calls are TRBV7-6 and TRBJ2-1; D is tentatively TRBD1 or TRBD2 (5 bases each). The V gene's germline CDR1 is SGHVS and CDR2 FNYEAQ. The CDR3 has 14 amino acids. Trimming took off 5 bases at V and 5 bases at J, with 13 bases between the two ends. The CDR3 nucleotides read TGTGCCAGCAGCGTCGACAGAGGGGACAATGAGCAGTTCTTC. Its protein is CASSVDRGDNEQFF.

The chain couples TRBV6-1 to TRBJ1-1; no clear D. Trimming left V 4 bases short and J 5 bases short, with 8 bases between. The CDR3 length is 12 residues. In germline, CDR1 is MNHNS, CDR2 SASEGT. The CDR3 DNA reads as TGTGCCAGCAGTGGGAGTCTAACTGAAGCTTTCTTT. It translates to CASSGSLTEAFF.

This rearrangement joins TRBV9 to TRBJ2-1; possibly TRBD1 for D (6 bases). Trimming removed 3 bases at V and 4 bases at J, with 11 bases between. The CDR3 runs to 14 residues. The germline V gene encodes CDR1 SGDLS and CDR2 YYNGEE. CDR3 sequence (DNA): TGTGCCAGCAGCGCACGGGGACAATACAATGAGCAGTTCTTC. It codes for CASSARGQYNEQFF.

The chain employs TRBV7-3 and TRBJ1-2; 9 bases line up with TRBD1. With 3 bases clipped from V and 6 bases from J, the junction kept 2 bases outside the gene matches. The CDR3 is made up of 13 amino acids. Germline assignment: CDR1 SGHTA and CDR2 FQGTGA. The CDR3 spells CASSFGQGHGYTF. As DNA, the CDR3 is TGTGCCAGCAGCTTTGGACAGGGGCATGGCTACACCTTC.

This clone was picked up a small number of times. The gene calls are TRBV15 and TRBJ1-4, with 10 nucleotides matching TRBD1. Unmatched junction bases numbered 6, after V lost 3 bases and J lost 5 bases. This CDR3 is built from 16 residues. CDR1 and CDR2 from the germline V gene are LNHNV and YYDKDF (reference sequence). The CDR3 sequence: CATSSGSGQGNEKLFF. The DNA of the CDR3 is TGTGCCACCAGCAGCGGATCGGGACAGGGGAATGAAAAACTGTTTTTT.

The chain recombines TRBV27 with TRBJ2-2, with a weak D call TRBD2 (6 bases). CDR3 length: 15 residues. Between the trimmed V and J ends, which lost 3 bases and 2 bases, there was a span of 10 bases. Germline V lookup: CDR1 MNHEY, CDR2 SMNVEV (reference sequence). The CDR3 loop is CASSFGRFNTGELFF. For the CDR3, the DNA is TGTGCCAGCAGTTTTGGGAGGTTTAACACCGGGGAGCTGTTTTTT.

This clone was counted a single time. In DNA form, the CDR3 reads TGCGCCAGCAGCTTCGGGACTAGCGGGGGGTTCAAAAACATTCAGTACTTC. As protein: CASSFGTSGGFKNIQYF. The chain uses TRBV5-1 and TRBJ2-4; 15 bases are a match to TRBD2. Trimming took 2 bases from V and 3 from J; bases not matched to a gene: 3. This CDR3 has 17 amino acids. In germline, CDR1 is SGHRS, CDR2 YFSETQ.

The gene calls are TRBV10-3 and TRBJ2-7; 9 bases agree with TRBD2. CDR1 and CDR2 (germline): ENHRY, SYGVKD. Unmatched junction bases numbered 2, after V lost 4 bases and J lost 1 base. This CDR3 contains 14 residues. This CDR3 is CAISAAGGSYEQYF. DNA for the CDR3: TGTGCCATCAGTGCCGCGGGAGGGTCCTACGAGCAGTACTTC.

The chain combines TRBV6-5 with TRBJ1-6; D might be TRBD1 (6 bases). Germline CDR1 is MNHEY and CDR2 is SVGAGI. CDR3 size: 14 residues. Trimming pared 3 bases from V and 9 bases from J, leaving 12 bases between. CDR3 residues: CASSYGQGSSPLHF. DNA of the CDR3: TGTGCCAGCAGTTATGGGCAGGGGAGTTCACCCCTCCACTTT.

The chain joins TRBV5-1 to TRBJ1-5; weak D call: TRBD1 (5 bases). This CDR3 has 15 residues. Germline CDR1 SGHRS, CDR2 YFSETQ. Trimming pared 4 bases from V and 3 bases from J, leaving 14 bases between. The CDR3 sequence is CASSAGGSFNQPQHF. The DNA for the CDR3 is TGCGCCAGCAGCGCGGGGGGGTCCTTCAATCAGCCCCAGCATTTT. Using reference TRBV5-1 and TRBJ1-5 for the parts outside the CDR3, the full variable domain is KAGVTQTPRYLIKTRGQQVTLSCSPISGHRSVSWYQQTPGQGLQFLFEYFSETQRNKGNFPGRFSGRQFSNSRSEMNVSTLELGDSALYLCASSAGGSFNQPQHFGDGTRLSIL.

The chain couples TRBV6-5 to TRBJ2-7, with D tentatively TRBD1 (6 bases). Germline values: CDR1 MNHEY, CDR2 SVGAGI. V lost 5 bases, J lost 0 bases, and 14 bases lay in between. This CDR3 has 15 amino acids. The CDR3 protein is CASSRQVFSSYEQYF. The CDR3 nucleotides are TGTGCCAGCAGTAGACAGGTGTTTAGCTCCTACGAGCAGTACTTC.